A selection of T cell receptor beta chains follows, all from one sample in a study of human T cells and chemical hapten exposure. Using its own MiXCR run on the RACE reads, TCRdb lists one record per CDR3 protein. The profile shows 96,000 or so distinct CDR3 sequences, about 9.3% of them singletons. Specimen: whole blood, collected in connection with sensitization to the hapten diphenylcyclopropenone (DPC). These receptors were collected from a woman aged 40 to 49 with alopecia areata. Some clones in this sample may be carry-over from other donors' samples. The conserved cysteine and the conserved F or W are not part of the CDR3 here. Fields, in order: J gene, V gene, CDR3 protein.

TRBJ1-2	TRBV7-2	ASSVGGAGYGYT
TRBJ2-5	TRBV30	AWSVPGTQY
TRBJ2-1	TRBV18	ASSPRQNSYNEQF
TRBJ1-5	TRBV27	ASSTGYQPQH
TRBJ2-5	TRBV4-1	ASSRMETQETQY
TRBJ2-1	TRBV10-3	AISANIVDEQF
TRBJ2-3	TRBV7-8	ASSSTLTGTSTDTQY
TRBJ2-7	TRBV6-6	ASSWRAEYEQY
TRBJ2-7	TRBV10-3	AISDSGLVDEQY
TRBJ1-6	TRBV5-6	ASSAGWAPLH
TRBJ2-5	TRBV5-1	ASSLGLAGGPGYETQY
TRBJ2-5	TRBV5-6	ASSHGQTRFQY
TRBJ1-1	TRBV6-2/TRBV6-3	ASSYRGRSTEAF
TRBJ2-1	TRBV7-2	ASSQDRGYNEQF
TRBJ2-7	TRBV5-1	ASSVTGGSSYEQY
TRBJ2-3	TRBV28	ASSPSSGRPHTDTQY
TRBJ2-3	TRBV7-7	ASSLGGTPGTDTQY
TRBJ1-2	TRBV18	ASSPPQHSGYT
TRBJ2-1	TRBV29-1	SVSSGYRNEQF
TRBJ2-7	TRBV5-1	ASRPGLAGVGNYEQY
TRBJ1-2	TRBV28	ASSSRTGANYGYT
TRBJ2-1	TRBV2	ASSTYPDNEQF
TRBJ1-5	TRBV19	ASSGGARSNQPQH
TRBJ2-4	TRBV28	ASSPTNNSPIQY
TRBJ1-1	TRBV9	ASSPPGRGSGTEAF
TRBJ2-1	TRBV20-1	SAKLAGAYNEQF
TRBJ2-1	TRBV7-8	ASSLKRESPYNEQF
TRBJ2-7	TRBV3-1	ASSQIAGGAYEQY
TRBJ2-3	TRBV2	ASSRDSDTDTQY
TRBJ1-3	TRBV27	ASSSRQGIGNTIY
TRBJ2-2	TRBV5-4	ASSRGGGDTGELF
TRBJ2-3	TRBV6-6	ASSFVMDTQY
TRBJ2-5	TRBV7-2	ASSNRGRETQY
TRBJ2-1	TRBV20-1	SARDHSRLNEQF
TRBJ2-1	TRBV6-2/TRBV6-3	ASSHSGGMSNEQF